These 14 T cell receptor beta chains originate from one sample sequenced in a study of sequential checkpoint blockade in melanoma. Sequencing used immunoSEQ multiplex PCR; TCRdb keeps in-frame clones, though not all of them. The sample records about 12,000 clones, 20% to 30% being singletons. Noted treatment: randomized to nivolumab then ipilimumab (arm A) or the reverse (arm B). Sequencing used tumor tissue (inferred from file names), obtained from a patient given nivolumab and ipilimumab in sequence. The source of these receptors is a human donor with melanoma.

This clone has more than one count but fewer than ten. This chain links TRBV13 with TRBJ1-1, with TRBD1 matching 8 bases. Looked up from germline, CDR1 is PRHDT and CDR2 is FYEKMQ (reference sequence). The CDR3 has 13 amino acids. Germline trimming cut 2 bases from V and 4 bases from J; bases unmatched to any gene: 0. The CDR3 region is CASSLTGGTEAFF. CDR3 DNA sequence: TGTGCCAGCAGCTTAACAGGGGGCACTGAAGCTTTCTTT.

A few counts support this clone. J is TRBJ2-7 and V is TRBV7-6; D is perhaps TRBD1 or TRBD2 (5 bases each). Trimming took off 3 bases at V and 2 bases at J, with 11 bases between the two ends. The germline CDR1 and CDR2 sequences are SGHVS and FNYEAQ. This CDR3 is 14 amino acids long. CDR3 nucleotides: TGTGCCAGCAGCTTGGGGCGAGGGGCCTACGAGCAGTACTTC. Protein sequence: CASSLGRGAYEQYF.

There are many counts of this clone. The V call is TRBV6-8, the J call TRBJ1-1; D not resolved. Trimming took 5 bases from V and 10 from J, leaving 17 bases between them. The CDR3 runs to 13 residues. Germline CDR1 reads MNHGY; CDR2 reads SAAAGT. CDR3 protein: CASSKESRSGAFF. In DNA form, the CDR3 reads TGTGCCAGCAGTAAAGAATCCAGGAGTGGAGCTTTCTTT.

J is TRBJ2-1 and V is TRBV11-1, with 12 bases aligning to TRBD2. Trimming took 3 bases from V and 0 from J; bases not matched to a gene: 6. The CDR3 has 18 residues. Germline V gene data show CDR1 as SGHAT and CDR2 as FQDESV (reference sequence). The CDR3, as DNA: TGTGCCAGCAGCTTTTCCGAACTAGCGGGGGGCTCCTACAATGAGCAGTTCTTC. Amino acid sequence: CASSFSELAGGSYNEQFF.

The table lists this clone with a few counts. The V gene is TRBV15, the J gene TRBJ1-2; the D gene is possibly TRBD1 (5 bases). This CDR3 contains 14 residues. In germline, CDR1 is LNHNV, CDR2 YYDKDF (reference sequence). V was shortened by 0 bases and J by 8 bases, with 13 bases between the two germline ends. The CDR3 region is CATSRDRRGNGYTF. The CDR3 DNA reads as TGTGCCACCAGCAGAGATCGAAGGGGTAACGGCTACACCTTC.

V usage is TRBV28 and J usage is TRBJ1-2, with D uncertain. Trimming pared 1 base from V and 8 bases from J, leaving 11 bases between. CDR3 length equals 13 residues. Germline V gene sequence: CDR1 MDHEN, CDR2 SYDVKM. CDR3 loop: CASSLSGWVGYTF. The CDR3 nucleotides read TGTGCCAGCAGTTTATCGGGGTGGGTGGGCTACACCTTC.

This clone has just a few counts. The chain links TRBV11-3 to TRBJ2-1; TRBD2 matches at 13 bases. After removal of 4 bases from V and 5 bases from J, the junction contained 2 bases not matched to a gene. This CDR3 has 15 residues. Per germline, CDR1 SGHNT and CDR2 YENEEA. The CDR3 is CASSSGLAGHNEQFF. CDR3 sequence (DNA): TGTGCCAGCAGCTCGGGACTAGCGGGGCACAATGAGCAGTTCTTC.

CDR3 coding DNA: TGTGCCAGCTCAGGGACTAGAGCCTACGAGCAGTACTTC. Protein: CASSGTRAYEQYF. The rearrangement uses TRBV18 and TRBJ2-7, with 8 bases aligning to TRBD2. The CDR3 spans 13 residues. In germline, CDR1 is KGHSH, CDR2 LQKENI. The V and J ends lost 5 bases and 2 bases, in that order; junction bases with no gene match: 2.

This rearrangement joins TRBV11-3 to TRBJ2-7; 10 bases map to TRBD2. The CDR3 sequence is 19 residues long. V trimming: 1 base; J trimming: 5 bases; junction bases outside the gene matches: 17. The germline gives CDR1 SGHNT, CDR2 YENEEA. The DNA for the CDR3 is TGTGCCAGCAGCTTAGGCCCCCCGGTAGCGGGGGGCCGTCTCGACGAGCAGTACTTC. Translation: CASSLGPPVAGGRLDEQYF.

The table lists this clone with a few counts. V gene TRBV9 combines with J gene TRBJ1-1; a weak D match, TRBD1 (5 bases). Germline CDR1 is SGDLS and CDR2 is YYNGEE. The ends were cut back, 0 bases at V and 5 bases at J, with 11 bases in the middle. CDR3 length: 14 amino acids. The CDR3 coding sequence is TGTGCCAGCAGCGTAGCCCGCGGGGGGACTGAAGCTTTCTTT. Its protein product is CASSVARGGTEAFF.

This clone has just a few counts. This chain uses TRBV2 with TRBJ2-5; 8 bases fit TRBD2. CDR1 is SNHLY and CDR2 is FYNNEI in the germline V gene. With 0 bases clipped from V and 3 bases from J, the junction kept 12 bases outside the gene matches. The CDR3 length is 18 residues. The CDR3 reads CASSEALHSAGGEETQYF. The CDR3 nucleotides are TGTGCCAGCAGTGAAGCGCTTCATTCGGCGGGGGGAGAAGAGACCCAGTACTTC.

V usage is TRBV18 and J usage is TRBJ1-5, with D uncertain. The germline V gene encodes CDR1 KGHSH and CDR2 LQKENI. The CDR3 runs 16 residues. V lost 4 bases and J lost 2, with 15 bases in between. The CDR3 nucleotides read TGTGCCAGCTCACTTATGCCCCGAGGCGGCAATCAGCCCCAGCATTTT. Protein product: CASSLMPRGGNQPQHF.

The CDR3 protein is CASSLWQDTDTQYF. The CDR3 nucleotides read TGTGCCAGCAGCTTGTGGCAGGACACAGATACGCAGTATTTT. The chain joins TRBV11-3 to TRBJ2-3; D is unclear. From germline, CDR1 is SGHNT and CDR2 YENEEA. Trimming removed 3 bases at V and 2 bases at J, with 9 bases between. This CDR3 has 14 amino acids.

The chain employs TRBV15 and TRBJ1-3; no reliable D call. CDR3 length: 15 residues. CDR1 is LNHNV and CDR2 is YYDKDF in the germline V gene (reference sequence). Trimming removed 4 bases at V and 3 bases at J, with 13 bases between. Written as DNA, the CDR3 is TGTGCCACCAGCAAAACCACGGCGGGTGGAAACACCATATATTTT. Translating it yields CATSKTTAGGNTIYF.